The clone carrying this T cell receptor (beta chain) was seen a few times. The CDR3 length is 15 residues. Germline V gives CDR1 SGHTA, CDR2 FQGTGA. V gave up 5 bases and J gave up 5 bases, with 16 bases separating them. This sample was taken from a study of early T cells in non-severe SARS-CoV-2 infection. MiXCR, run by TCRdb on the 5' RACE reads, gives a single entry per CDR3 protein. Seen here are around 50,000 distinct CDR3 sequences, over 9.5% observed once, and the top ten hold approximately 2.9%. This TCR derives from an adult who was a healthcare worker with PCR-confirmed SARS-CoV-2 infection or an uninfected control (not recorded which). The source material was whole blood. The rearrangement joins TRBV7-3 to TRBJ2-1; D unclear. CDR3 region: CASSPSNLPNNEQFF. The CDR3 nucleotides are TGTGCCAGCAGCCCCAGTAATCTACCAAACAATGAGCAGTTCTTC. Supplemented by reference TRBV7-3 and TRBJ2-1, the full variable domain reads GAGVSQTPSNKVTEKGKYVELRCDPISGHTALYWYRQSLGQGPEFLIYFQGTGAADDSGLPNDRFFAVRPEGSVSTLKIQRTERGDSAVYLCASSPSNLPNNEQFFGPGTRLTVL.